These 32 T cell receptor beta chains came from one sample sequenced in a study of T cells in Graves' hyperthyroidism and ophthalmopathy. The CDR3 regions of TCR beta were amplified from RNA transcripts. TCR CDR3 regions were first amplified by RT-PCR with HTBI primers. TCRdb passed the multiplex PCR reads through MiXCR, listing each CDR3 protein once. The sample records hundreds of thousands of distinct CDR3 sequences, roughly 14% being singletons. The sequencing input was blood. These receptors were obtained from a woman in her 30s with Graves' hyperthyroidism that later progressed to Graves' ophthalmopathy.

This clonotype was seen at least ten times. The gene calls are TRBV6-1 and TRBJ2-3; the match to TRBD2 covers 14 bases. The CDR3 extends over 17 amino acids. Per germline, CDR1 MNHNS and CDR2 SASEGT. V lost 6 bases, J lost 4 bases, and 9 bases stayed unmatched. The CDR3 reads CASRGLAGVVGADTQYF. CDR3 bases: TGTGCCAGCAGGGGACTAGCGGGAGTGGTAGGTGCAGATACGCAGTATTTT.

This clonotype was seen repeatedly, ten times or more. The CDR3 sequence is CASSSGGGWNEQFF. The CDR3 coding sequence is TGTGCCAGCTCGTCAGGCGGTGGCTGGAATGAGCAGTTCTTC. The chain joins TRBV18 to TRBJ2-1; D is uncertain. Per the germline V gene, CDR1 is KGHSH and CDR2 is LQKENI. V gave up 6 bases and J gave up 7 bases, with 16 bases separating them. CDR3 length: 14 residues.

This clonotype came up many times. The CDR3 spells CASSLVGVAFF. The CDR3 DNA reads TGTGCCAGCAGTTTAGTAGGGGTCGCTTTCTTT. The chain is built from TRBV12-3 or TRBV12-4 and TRBJ1-1; tentative D call: TRBD1 (5 bases). V gave up 1 base and J gave up 11 bases, with 8 bases separating them. This CDR3 region has 11 residues.

The V call is TRBV3-1, the J call TRBJ1-2; D gene uncertain. This CDR3 is 13 amino acids long. Trimming left V 7 bases short and J 4 bases short, with 13 bases between. The V gene's germline CDR1 is LGHDT and CDR2 YNNKEL (reference sequence). CDR3 DNA: TGTGCCAGCACCCCTGGTGCCGGCTATGGCTACACCTTC. It yields the protein CASTPGAGYGYTF.

Many counts were recorded for this clonotype. The genes are TRBV18 and TRBJ2-7; D is unresolved. This CDR3 comprises 13 residues. V was pared by 3 bases and J by 2 bases, with 8 bases between. Germline CDR1 KGHSH, CDR2 LQKENI. The CDR3 here is CASSPSGTYEQYF. As DNA, the CDR3 is TGTGCCAGCTCACCTTCCGGAACCTACGAGCAGTACTTC.

The rearrangement links TRBV15 to TRBJ2-2; TRBD2 matches at 11 bases. The CDR3 totals 20 residues. CDR1 and CDR2 (germline): LNHNV, YYDKDF (reference sequence). The V gene end was trimmed by 0 bases and the J gene end by 2 bases; junction bases not matched to a gene: 11. The CDR3 sequence: CATSRDSELAGDLNTGELFF. DNA for the CDR3: TGTGCCACCAGCAGAGATAGCGAACTAGCGGGAGATCTAAACACCGGGGAGCTGTTTTTT. Filled out from reference TRBV15 and TRBJ2-2, the complete variable domain reads DAMVIQNPRYQVTQFGKPVTLSCSQTLNHNVMYWYQQKSSQAPKLLFHYYDKDFNNEADTPDNFQSRRPNTSFCFLDIRSPGLGDTAMYLCATSRDSELAGDLNTGELFFGEGSRLTVL.

This clonotype showed up many times. The V call is TRBV2, the J call TRBJ2-3; 9 bases map to TRBD1. The CDR3 covers 14 residues. Trimming took 6 bases from V and 5 from J; bases not matched to a gene: 6. Germline assignment: CDR1 SNHLY and CDR2 FYNNEI. Written as DNA, the CDR3 is TGTGCCAGCAGGACAGGGGGTGTGGGAGATACGCAGTATTTT. It specifies CASRTGGVGDTQYF.

This clonotype was observed many times. The chain is built from TRBV11-3 and TRBJ2-1, with 13 bases that match TRBD2. In germline, CDR1 is SGHNT, CDR2 YENEEA. The CDR3 sequence is 18 residues long. Germline trimming cut 7 bases from V and 6 bases from J; bases unmatched to any gene: 15. CDR3 sequence: CASNKIPGTSGKINEQFF. CDR3 DNA: TGTGCCAGCAACAAAATCCCGGGGACTAGCGGGAAAATCAATGAGCAGTTCTTC.

The chain couples TRBV30 to TRBJ2-7, with D perhaps given as TRBD1 or TRBD2 (5 bases each). Germline V gene sequence: CDR1 GTSNPN, CDR2 SVGIG (reference sequence). V was pared by 5 bases and J by 3 bases, with 17 bases between. The CDR3 covers 14 residues. CDR3 nucleotide sequence: TGTGCCTGGTCCCGGGACGGCCGGGACTACGAGCAGTACTTC. Its protein is CAWSRDGRDYEQYF. Supplemented by reference TRBV30 and TRBJ2-7, the full variable domain reads SQTIHQWPATLVQPVGSPLSLECTVEGTSNPNLYWYRQAAGRGLQLLFYSVGIGQISSEVPQNLSASRPQDRQFILSSKKLLLSDSGFYLCAWSRDGRDYEQYFGPGTRLTVT.

Ten or more counts support this clonotype. J is TRBJ1-1 and V is TRBV20-1; D perhaps matches TRBD1 (5 bases). The CDR3 totals 15 residues. Germline V lookup: CDR1 DFQATT, CDR2 SNEGSKA (reference sequence). V lost 1 base, J lost 3 bases, and 15 bases lay in between. CDR3 protein: CSARVQPGTYTEAFF. As DNA, the CDR3 is TGCAGTGCTAGAGTCCAACCCGGGACCTACACTGAAGCTTTCTTT.

This clonotype was detected ten times or more. V is TRBV19 and J is TRBJ2-7; either TRBD1 or TRBD2 may fit D (6 bases each). The CDR3 covers 14 residues. In germline, CDR1 is LNHDA, CDR2 SQIVND (reference sequence). With 5 bases removed from V and 2 bases from J, the gap between germline ends came to 13 bases. CDR3 protein: CASSGGPLAYEQYF. The CDR3 DNA sequence: TGTGCCAGTAGTGGGGGGCCATTAGCCTACGAGCAGTACTTC.

About this clonotype itself: The junction and the germline gene differ at one end; a read error may be behind it. The chain combines TRBV18 with TRBJ2-3; D is ambiguous. Looked up from germline, CDR1 is KGHSH and CDR2 is LQKENI. The CDR3 extends over 16 amino acids. The CDR3 sequence: CAGSPSGQSSTDTQYF. In DNA form, the CDR3 reads TGTGCCGGCTCACCAAGTGGCCAGTCTAGCACAGATACGCAGTATTTT.

The J gene is TRBJ2-1, the V gene TRBV11-3; 7 bases align to TRBD1. Germline V gene data show CDR1 as SGHNT and CDR2 as YENEEA. V dropped 0 bases and J dropped 0; count of bases not matched to a gene: 2. This CDR3 is built from 16 residues. CDR3 region: CASSLEPGGSYNEQFF. CDR3 nucleotides: TGTGCCAGCAGCTTAGAACCAGGGGGCTCCTACAATGAGCAGTTCTTC.

This clonotype was detected many times. The chain combines TRBV20-1 with TRBJ2-3, with D unresolved. CDR3 length: 15 amino acids. Trimming shortened V by 2 bases and J by 0 bases, and 12 bases separated the two germline ends. CDR1 is DFQATT, CDR2 SNEGSKA, per germline (reference sequence). In DNA, the CDR3 is TGCAGTGCTAGACAGGCCGAAACTAGCACAGATACGCAGTATTTT. It codes for CSARQAETSTDTQYF.

This chain connects TRBV29-1 to TRBJ2-1; 7 bases map to TRBD2. Germline V lookup: CDR1 SQVTM, CDR2 ANQGSEA. There are 14 residues in the CDR3. The junction had 10 bases not matched to a gene; V was cut back by 6 bases and J by 5 bases. CDR3 protein: CSVYGGRSHNEQFF. CDR3 nucleotide sequence: TGCAGCGTCTATGGCGGGAGATCCCACAATGAGCAGTTCTTC.

This clonotype was picked up many times. This chain uses TRBV7-9 with TRBJ1-1; 9 positions agree with TRBD1. Germline values: CDR1 SEHNR, CDR2 FQNEAQ (reference sequence). The CDR3 is 15 residues long. V lost 1 base and J lost 5; bases outside the gene matches: 5. CDR3 nucleotides: TGTGCCAGCAGCTTAGAGACAGGGGGTGCAACTGAAGCTTTCTTT. It encodes CASSLETGGATEAFF.

The chain joins TRBV5-5 to TRBJ1-5, with D unclear. V was trimmed by 5 bases and J by 3 bases, leaving 21 bases between them. The CDR3 totals 17 residues. Per germline, CDR1 SGHKS and CDR2 YYEKEE (reference sequence). In DNA form, the CDR3 reads TGTGCCAGCAGTTACGACTTCGCAGAGAGCGTCAATCAGCCCCAGCATTTT. Its protein is CASSYDFAESVNQPQHF.

The rearrangement joins TRBV6-1 to TRBJ1-5; D not resolved. CDR3 length: 16 residues. The V gene lost 0 bases and the J gene lost 2 bases, with 11 bases spanning the gap. CDR1 MNHNS and CDR2 SASEGT come from the germline V gene. The CDR3 region has the DNA TGTGCCAGCAGTGAAGCGGTCACTCGGGGCAATCAGCCCCAGCATTTT. Amino acids: CASSEAVTRGNQPQHF.

This chain links TRBV9 with TRBJ2-5; D might be TRBD1 or TRBD2, each matching 7 bases. This CDR3 has 15 amino acids. Trimming left V 0 bases short and J 4 bases short, with 13 bases between. The germline V gene has CDR1 SGDLS and CDR2 YYNGEE. CDR3 region: CASSVVAGGGETQYF. As DNA, the CDR3 is TGTGCCAGCAGCGTAGTTGCAGGGGGGGGAGAGACCCAGTACTTC.

Many counts were recorded for this clonotype. The chain uses TRBV4-2 and TRBJ2-5; D perhaps matches TRBD1 (6 bases). The length of the CDR3 is 15 residues. CDR1 is LGHNA and CDR2 is YNFKEQ in the germline V gene. Trimming pared 0 bases from V and 6 bases from J, leaving 14 bases between. The CDR3 nucleotides read TGTGCCAGCAGCCAAGAGGCTGGGACAATAAAGACCCAGTACTTC. Encoded protein: CASSQEAGTIKTQYF.

This clonotype was picked up many times. The chain joins TRBV10-3 to TRBJ1-2, with 9 bases identical to TRBD1. This CDR3 has 18 residues. The germline V gene has CDR1 ENHRY and CDR2 SYGVKD. The V segment lost 2 bases and the J segment 2 bases; nucleotides outside the gene matches: 12. In DNA form, the CDR3 reads TGTGCCATCAGTGAGACATCCGGGACAGGGAGGCTCAACTATGGCTACACCTTC. Protein product: CAISETSGTGRLNYGYTF.

This clonotype was seen at least ten times. V gene TRBV18 combines with J gene TRBJ2-3; D is uncertain. The CDR3 totals 13 residues. The V and J ends lost 3 bases and 0 bases respectively, with 4 bases between them. Germline CDR1 is KGHSH and CDR2 is LQKENI. The CDR3 bases are TGTGCCAGCTCACCCTCAAGCACAGATACGCAGTATTTT. It codes for CASSPSSTDTQYF.

The table lists this clonotype with many counts. This chain connects TRBV3-1 to TRBJ2-1; 11 positions match TRBD2. The CDR3 loop spans 20 amino acids. CDR1 is LGHDT and CDR2 is YNNKEL in the germline V gene (reference sequence). V was pared by 6 bases and J by 0 bases, with 16 bases of the junction left unmatched. CDR3: CASSRSGGLAAFSSYNEQFF. Written as DNA, the CDR3 is TGTGCCAGCAGTCGCTCGGGGGGACTAGCGGCCTTTAGCTCCTACAATGAGCAGTTCTTC.

This clonotype was recorded many times. The gene calls are TRBV29-1 and TRBJ1-3; no firm D call. Trimming stripped 3 bases from V and 0 bases from J, with 6 bases between. Per the germline V gene, CDR1 is SQVTM and CDR2 is ANQGSEA. The CDR3 sequence is 13 residues long. The CDR3 coding sequence is TGCAGCGTTGAGGACCGCTCTGGAAACACCATATATTTT. Translating gives CSVEDRSGNTIYF.

This clonotype occurred many times. V usage is TRBV6-2 or TRBV6-3 and J usage is TRBJ2-1; D gene uncertain. The CDR3 is made up of 15 amino acids. The V and J ends lost 7 bases and 0 bases respectively, with 13 bases between them. The germline V gene encodes CDR1 MNHEY and CDR2 SVGEGT. In DNA form, the CDR3 reads TGTGCCAGCACTTTTCGGAAGAGCTCCTACAATGAGCAGTTCTTC. It codes for CASTFRKSSYNEQFF.

This clonotype has at least ten counts. The chain uses TRBV12-3 or TRBV12-4 and TRBJ2-7; D might be TRBD1 or TRBD2, each matching 6 bases. The CDR3 extends over 12 amino acids. The ends were cut back, 8 bases at V and 3 bases at J, with 11 bases in the middle. The CDR3 sequence is CASLGGSYEQYF. In DNA, the CDR3 is TGTGCCAGCTTAGGGGGGAGCTACGAGCAGTACTTC.

In this sample, this clonotype turned up many times. The chain is built from TRBV28 and TRBJ1-5; 12 nucleotides match TRBD1. V was clipped by 6 bases and J by 2 bases; unmatched bases: 11. The CDR3 has 18 residues. In germline, CDR1 is MDHEN, CDR2 SYDVKM. CDR3 region: CASSQPGTGGEGNQPQHF. The DNA for the CDR3 is TGTGCCAGCAGCCAGCCAGGGACAGGGGGCGAGGGCAATCAGCCCCAGCATTTT.

This chain uses TRBV30 with TRBJ2-7; TRBD2 aligns across 10 bases. Trimming at V came to 0 bases and at J to 0 bases, leaving 8 bases not matched to a gene. This CDR3 is 17 amino acids long. Looked up from germline, CDR1 is GTSNPN and CDR2 is SVGIG (reference sequence). CDR3 DNA: TGTGCCTGGAGTGTCGGTCTAGCGGGAGCCACCTCCTACGAGCAGTACTTC. This codes for CAWSVGLAGATSYEQYF. Combining the CDR3 with reference TRBV30 and TRBJ2-7 gives the whole variable domain SQTIHQWPATLVQPVGSPLSLECTVEGTSNPNLYWYRQAAGRGLQLLFYSVGIGQISSEVPQNLSASRPQDRQFILSSKKLLLSDSGFYLCAWSVGLAGATSYEQYFGPGTRLTVT.

This clonotype was counted at least ten times. In DNA, the CDR3 is TGCAGCGTGGCCGGGACACCTAATCAGCCCCAGCATTTT. Its protein product is CSVAGTPNQPQHF. V is TRBV29-1 and J is TRBJ1-5; D perhaps matches TRBD1 (6 bases). Trimming removed 6 bases from V and 4 bases from J, with 13 bases in between. CDR3 length: 13 amino acids. The germline V gene has CDR1 SQVTM and CDR2 ANQGSEA.

In its sample, this clonotype was seen many times. V usage is TRBV7-2 and J usage is TRBJ2-1, with 11 bases lining up with TRBD2. The CDR3 runs to 16 residues. Germline V gene sequence: CDR1 SGHTA, CDR2 FQGNSA. The V segment lost 1 base and the J segment 7 bases; nucleotides outside the gene matches: 6. The CDR3 region is CASSLGPSGRINEQFF. In DNA, the CDR3 is TGTGCCAGCAGCTTAGGCCCTAGCGGGAGGATTAATGAGCAGTTCTTC.

CDR3 coding DNA: TGTGCCAGTAAACGCTCTCTGGGACAGGGGGCGAACACTGAAGCTTTCTTT. Translating gives CASKRSLGQGANTEAFF. The rearrangement links TRBV6-2 or TRBV6-3 to TRBJ1-1, with 12 nucleotides matching TRBD1. The germline CDR1 and CDR2 sequences are MNHEY and SVGEGT. The CDR3 extends over 17 amino acids. Trimming cost V 9 bases and J 1 base; bases outside gene matches: 12.

This clonotype was seen repeatedly, ten times or more. The V gene is TRBV7-2, the J gene TRBJ1-2; D is possibly TRBD1 (5 bases). The germline CDR1 and CDR2 sequences are SGHTA and FQGNSA. V shed 5 bases and J shed 0 bases, with 13 bases lying between them. This CDR3 comprises 15 residues. Written as DNA, the CDR3 is TGTGCCAGCAGCCTCAGGGTTTTAGCTAACTATGGCTACACCTTC. This translates into CASSLRVLANYGYTF.